The 30 T cell receptor beta chains given below trace back to one sample, sequenced in a study of response to subunit inactivated influenza vaccine. Each CDR3 protein gets one entry after TCRdb re-called the RT-PCR reads with MiXCR. The sample has more than 250,000 distinct CDR3 sequences; 21% are singletons. The input for sequencing was PBMCs from blood, taken 21 months after vaccination. These receptors originate from a man aged 50-75 years who received an inactivated influenza vaccine.

This clonotype turned up a few times. The J gene is TRBJ2-5, the V gene TRBV20-1; D gene uncertain. The CDR3 is 12 residues long. Per germline, CDR1 DFQATT and CDR2 SNEGSKA (reference sequence). V was pared by 1 base and J by 1 base, with 4 bases between. In DNA form, the CDR3 reads TGCAGTGCTAGAGGGACCCAAGAGACCCAGTACTTC. It specifies CSARGTQETQYF.

This clonotype has a handful of counts. The chain joins TRBV4-3 to TRBJ2-2; 11 bases match TRBD2. V shed 0 bases, J shed 6 bases, and the junction held 12 bases outside the gene matches. The CDR3 totals 19 residues. Germline CDR1 is LGHNA and CDR2 is YSLEER. The DNA of the CDR3 is TGCGCCAGCAGCCAAGACCTCCTAGCGGGGGGCCCTAGGTCCGGGGAGCTGTTTTTT. It encodes CASSQDLLAGGPRSGELFF.

This clonotype came up many times. J is TRBJ1-3 and V is TRBV2; D is unresolved. The germline V gene has CDR1 SNHLY and CDR2 FYNNEI. V gave up 1 base and J gave up 4 bases, with 8 bases separating them. The length of the CDR3 is 14 residues. The CDR3 region is CASSEGPRGNTIYF. The CDR3 DNA sequence: TGTGCCAGCAGTGAAGGTCCCAGGGGAAACACCATATATTTT.

The V call is TRBV6-2 or TRBV6-3, the J call TRBJ2-7, with no clear D. The CDR3 has 12 amino acids. The V end was cut by 7 bases, the J end by 2 bases, with 9 bases between. Germline CDR1 and CDR2: MNHEY and SVGEGT. This chain's CDR3 is CASNGFPYEQYF. In nucleotides, the CDR3 is TGTGCCAGCAATGGGTTTCCCTACGAGCAGTACTTC.

This clonotype was recorded a few times. This chain links TRBV15 with TRBJ1-5; D unresolved. Germline V lookup: CDR1 LNHNV, CDR2 YYDKDF (reference sequence). Trimming took off 0 bases at V and 1 base at J, with 13 bases between the two ends. CDR3 length: 17 amino acids. CDR3 sequence: CATSRESALMSNQPQHF. In DNA form, the CDR3 reads TGTGCCACCAGCAGAGAATCAGCACTGATGAGCAATCAGCCCCAGCATTTT.

The chain employs TRBV7-2 and TRBJ2-2; D gene unclear. Per the germline V gene, CDR1 is SGHTA and CDR2 is FQGNSA. The CDR3 covers 17 residues. V was trimmed by 3 bases and J by 7 bases, leaving 21 bases between them. The CDR3 DNA is TGTGCCAGCAGCTTGCCCCCGCAACTCGCCGTCGGCGGGGAGCTGTTTTTT. Amino acids: CASSLPPQLAVGGELFF.

This clonotype was detected a few times. The chain combines TRBV4-2 with TRBJ1-3; D ambiguous. Germline V lookup: CDR1 LGHNA, CDR2 YNFKEQ. V lost 0 bases and J lost 0, with 9 bases in between. This CDR3 contains 16 residues. The CDR3 DNA is TGTGCCAGCAGCCAAGACCGCCTAAACTCTGGAAACACCATATATTTT. It codes for CASSQDRLNSGNTIYF.

This clonotype was picked up a small number of times. The rearrangement uses TRBV19 and TRBJ1-2, with a tentative D call TRBD1 (5 bases). This CDR3 region has 14 residues. CDR1 LNHDA and CDR2 SQIVND come from the germline V gene (reference sequence). Trimming shortened V by 3 bases and J by 9 bases, and 17 bases separated the two germline ends. CDR3 sequence reads: CASSIWGRDLRYTF. CDR3 DNA sequence: TGTGCCAGTAGTATCTGGGGACGGGACTTACGCTACACCTTC.

The gene calls are TRBV3-1 and TRBJ1-3, with 7 bases that match TRBD1. This CDR3 region has 16 residues. Germline lookup yields CDR1 LGHDT and CDR2 YNNKEL (reference sequence). V was pared by 4 bases and J by 0 bases, with 6 bases of the junction left unmatched. The CDR3 loop reads CASSPRDSYSGNTIYF. DNA for the CDR3: TGTGCCAGCAGCCCTCGGGACAGCTACTCTGGAAACACCATATATTTT.

This chain connects TRBV12-3 or TRBV12-4 to TRBJ2-1, with D unresolved. The V end lost 5 bases, the J end lost 6 bases, and 8 bases lay between the germline ends. CDR3 length: 12 residues. For the CDR3, the DNA is TGTGCCAGCAGTAGCGAGATCAATGAGCAGTTCTTC. Protein: CASSSEINEQFF.

This chain joins TRBV6-5 and TRBJ1-2; possible D gene TRBD1, 5 bases. Trimming shortened V by 2 bases and J by 1 base, and 11 bases separated the two germline ends. Looked up from germline, CDR1 is MNHEY and CDR2 is SVGAGI. The CDR3 is made up of 15 amino acids. CDR3 residues: CASSYGAADNYGYTF. The DNA of the CDR3 is TGTGCCAGCAGTTACGGGGCAGCCGATAACTATGGCTACACCTTC.

The gene calls are TRBV20-1 and TRBJ2-2; D is uncertain. Germline V gene data show CDR1 as DFQATT and CDR2 as SNEGSKA (reference sequence). This CDR3 is 12 amino acids long. Trimming pared 1 base from V and 9 bases from J, leaving 9 bases between. CDR3 sequence (DNA): TGCAGTGCTAGAGCTAGTGCCCGGGAGCTGTTTTTT. Encoded protein: CSARASARELFF.

This clonotype was picked up a small number of times. The chain is built from TRBV15 and TRBJ1-1, with 10 bases aligning to TRBD1. V shed 5 bases and J 0 bases; nucleotides not matched to a gene: 6. This CDR3 contains 16 residues. CDR1 LNHNV and CDR2 YYDKDF come from the germline V gene (reference sequence). This CDR3 is CATSLGQGLMNTEAFF. The CDR3 region has the DNA TGTGCCACCAGCCTGGGACAGGGGCTAATGAACACTGAAGCTTTCTTT.

In nucleotides, the CDR3 is TGCAGTGCTAGCGGGACTAGCGGGGGGGCTCCCTACGAGCAGTACTTC. This gives the protein CSASGTSGGAPYEQYF. The chain uses TRBV20-1 and TRBJ2-7, with 16 positions matching TRBD2. V lost 3 bases and J lost 2; bases outside the gene matches: 4. Germline loops: CDR1 DFQATT, CDR2 SNEGSKA (reference sequence). The CDR3 has 16 residues.

The J gene is TRBJ2-4, the V gene TRBV12-3 or TRBV12-4; 7 bases fit TRBD1. The trim removed 7 bases at V and 1 base at J, leaving 4 bases unmatched. The CDR3 consists of 14 residues. CDR3 sequence: CASNQQGAKNIQYF. The CDR3, as DNA: TGTGCCAGCAATCAACAGGGGGCCAAAAACATTCAGTACTTC.

By share, this clonotype ranks as medium-sized (0.01 to 0.1%). The V gene is TRBV7-2, the J gene TRBJ1-5; D remains ambiguous. V was cut by 4 bases and J by 3 bases, with 4 bases left in between. CDR1 and CDR2 from the germline V gene are SGHTA and FQGNSA. There are 12 residues in the CDR3. The CDR3 loop reads CASSSYNQPQHF. The DNA of the CDR3 is TGTGCCAGCAGCTCATACAATCAGCCCCAGCATTTT.

This clonotype was seen only a few times. V is TRBV6-1 and J is TRBJ1-5; a possible D gene is TRBD1 (6 bases). The CDR3 has 15 amino acids. Germline loops: CDR1 MNHNS, CDR2 SASEGT. Trimming left V 6 bases short and J 1 base short, with 13 bases between. The CDR3 loop reads CASRKQGLSNQPQHF. The DNA of the CDR3 is TGTGCCAGCAGGAAACAGGGATTGAGCAATCAGCCCCAGCATTTT.

A remark on this clonotype: A read error may account for a junction end that differs from germline. The chain couples TRBV3-1 to TRBJ1-4, with D perhaps matching TRBD1 (5 bases). Germline V lookup: CDR1 LGHDT, CDR2 YNNKEL (reference sequence). The CDR3 runs 16 residues. The CDR3 sequence is CASSQVPGRANEKLIF. The CDR3 coding sequence is TGTGCCAGCAGCCAGGTCCCGGGACGGGCAAATGAAAAACTGATTTTT.

The rearrangement links TRBV4-1 to TRBJ2-2, with D perhaps matching TRBD1 (6 bases). CDR3 length equals 20 residues. V was cut by 0 bases and J by 0 bases, with 20 bases left in between. CDR1 is MGHRA, CDR2 YSYEKL, per germline. The CDR3 DNA is TGCGCCAGCAGCCAAGATTTGGTTGGGACAACTGGTGCGAACACCGGGGAGCTGTTTTTT. Its protein is CASSQDLVGTTGANTGELFF.

This clonotype was found many times. The genes are TRBV7-2 and TRBJ2-3; 11 bases are shared with TRBD2. J was trimmed by 1 base and V by 3 bases; bases with no gene match: 0. CDR1 and CDR2 from the germline V gene are SGHTA and FQGNSA. This CDR3 has 15 residues. The CDR3 region is CASSLGLAGTDTQYF. The CDR3 DNA reads TGTGCCAGCAGCTTGGGACTAGCGGGCACAGATACGCAGTATTTT.

V usage is TRBV20-1 and J usage is TRBJ2-1, with TRBD2 identical over 8 bases. CDR3 length: 15 amino acids. J gave up 7 bases and V 0 bases, and 8 bases lay outside the gene matches. The germline gives CDR1 DFQATT, CDR2 SNEGSKA (reference sequence). CDR3 residues: CSARDGTRRGNEQFF. Written as DNA, the CDR3 is TGCAGTGCTAGAGATGGGACTAGAAGAGGGAATGAGCAGTTCTTC.

The chain has TRBV2 and TRBJ2-1; D gene ambiguous. Per the germline V gene, CDR1 is SNHLY and CDR2 is FYNNEI. With 3 bases removed from V and 9 bases from J, the gap between germline ends came to 9 bases. This CDR3 region has 12 residues. CDR3 amino acids: CASSDTGREQFF. CDR3 sequence (DNA): TGTGCCAGCAGTGACACGGGTCGTGAGCAGTTCTTC.

This clonotype was seen a handful of times. The V gene is TRBV27, the J gene TRBJ1-6; 9 positions agree with TRBD1. After removal of 3 bases from V and 5 bases from J, the junction contained 8 bases not matched to a gene. The CDR3 spans 17 residues. In germline, CDR1 is MNHEY, CDR2 SMNVEV (reference sequence). This CDR3 is CASSFSGQGWNNSPLHF. The CDR3 DNA follows: TGTGCCAGCAGTTTCTCGGGACAGGGCTGGAATAATTCACCCCTCCACTTT.

The sample holds many counts of this clonotype. V is TRBV20-1 and J is TRBJ1-5, with TRBD1 identical over 7 bases. The germline V gene encodes CDR1 DFQATT and CDR2 SNEGSKA (reference sequence). Trimming removed 0 bases from V and 6 bases from J; junction bases left unmatched: 11. The CDR3 runs to 16 residues. The CDR3 loop is CSARDIATGSSQPQHF. The CDR3 nucleotides read TGCAGTGCTAGAGACATTGCGACAGGGAGTAGTCAGCCCCAGCATTTT.

V gene TRBV12-3 or TRBV12-4 combines with J gene TRBJ1-2; no clear D gene. The CDR3 is made up of 14 amino acids. Trimming removed 0 bases at V and 4 bases at J, with 9 bases between. In DNA, the CDR3 is TGTGCCAGCAGTTTAGCGCGTCGCGGCTATGGCTACACCTTC. As protein: CASSLARRGYGYTF.

This clonotype was observed a few times. The chain employs TRBV6-2 or TRBV6-3 and TRBJ2-2; weak D call: TRBD1 (6 bases). The CDR3 contains 14 residues. CDR1 MNHEY and CDR2 SVGEGT come from the germline V gene. Trimming removed 6 bases from V and 7 bases from J, with 15 bases in between. The CDR3: CASSSTGSRGELFF. DNA for the CDR3: TGTGCCAGCAGCTCTACAGGGAGTCGCGGGGAGCTGTTTTTT.

Many counts were recorded for this clonotype. J is TRBJ1-2 and V is TRBV7-2, with a tentative D call TRBD1 (6 bases). Germline CDR1 reads SGHTA; CDR2 reads FQGNSA. The V end was cut by 5 bases, the J end by 2 bases, with 12 bases between. This CDR3 has 14 amino acids. The CDR3 sequence is CASSRDRRNYGYTF. Written as DNA, the CDR3 is TGTGCCAGCAGCCGTGACAGGCGGAACTATGGCTACACCTTC.

This clonotype was counted only a few times. This rearrangement joins TRBV10-3 to TRBJ1-1; 7 nucleotides match TRBD1. The CDR3 has 13 residues. After removal of 0 bases from V and 10 bases from J, the junction contained 5 bases not matched to a gene. CDR1 ENHRY and CDR2 SYGVKD come from the germline V gene. In DNA, the CDR3 is TGTGCCATCAGTGAGTCAATAGGGGGCTCAGCTTTCTTT. Translated, it gives CAISESIGGSAFF.

The chain combines TRBV11-3 with TRBJ2-3; 7 bases match TRBD1. Germline V gene data show CDR1 as SGHNT and CDR2 as YENEEA. This CDR3 region has 15 residues. The V gene end was trimmed by 2 bases and the J gene end by 0 bases; junction bases not matched to a gene: 2. CDR3 bases: TGTGCCAGCAGCTTACACAGGGGTAGCACAGATACGCAGTATTTT. Protein: CASSLHRGSTDTQYF.

This clonotype was observed a handful of times. This rearrangement joins TRBV20-1 to TRBJ1-2; D is unresolved. Germline values: CDR1 DFQATT, CDR2 SNEGSKA (reference sequence). Trimming cost V 0 bases and J 7 bases, with 18 bases left between them. This CDR3 comprises 15 residues. In DNA form, the CDR3 reads TGCAGTGCTAGAGATCTGACCCTCCGGCATGCTGGCTACACCTTC. Its protein is CSARDLTLRHAGYTF.